The rows below give T cell receptor beta chains drawn from one sample of a study of cytomegalovirus exposure and HLA in healthy donors. Profiled with immunoSEQ multiplex PCR; TCRdb holds only in-frame clones, not every one. Among about 100,000 clones listed, around 79% were seen once. Sequenced sample: PBMCs. The receptors derive from a female donor in good health and CMV-seropositive. Both conserved end residues are part of each CDR3. Each record gives: J gene, clone size, D gene, V gene, CDR3 length, CDR3 DNA, CDR3 protein. The D gene is left open where the match is weak. Clone size, where shown, is once, few, many, or a class for clones that have expanded.

TRBJ2-7 . TRBD1 TRBV7-2 14 TGTGCCAGCAGCTTATGGGGACAGACCTACGAGCAGTACTTC CASSLWGQTYEQYF
TRBJ2-1 . TRBD2 TRBV7-2 15 TGTGCCAGCAGCTCCTTTCCCCGGGGGGGGTTCCAGCAGTTCTTC CASSSFPRGGFQQFF
TRBJ2-1 . TRBD1 TRBV14 12 TGTGCCAGCAGCCGGACAGGGCTGGAGCAGTTCTTC CASSRTGLEQFF
TRBJ1-4 . . TRBV11-2 16 TGTGCCAGCAGCTTAAGGGGCGGGGGGTCTAATGAAAAACTGTTTTTT CASSLRGGGSNEKLFF
TRBJ2-1 . TRBD2 TRBV30 13 TGTGGAAGCGGACTAGGGATCTACAATGAGCAGTTCTTC CGSGLGIYNEQFF
TRBJ1-1 . TRBD1 TRBV7-8 14 TGTGCCAGCAGCCCCCGGGACAGACCCACTGAAGCTTTCTTT CASSPRDRPTEAFF
TRBJ2-4 . TRBD2 TRBV15 16 TGTGCCACCAGCAGAGATCTCGGCGTTAGGGAGGGCATTCAGTACTTC CATSRDLGVREGIQYF
TRBJ1-1 . . TRBV13 15 TGTGCCAGCAGTATAACGGACAGAAGGAACACTGAAGCTTTCTTT CASSITDRRNTEAFF
TRBJ1-5 few . TRBV2 14 TGTGCCAGCAGTGCGGTGAATAGCAATCAGCCCCAGCATTTT CASSAVNSNQPQHF
TRBJ1-3 once . TRBV9 16 TGTGCCAGCAGCCCAAGACAATTCCCCTCTGGAAACACCATATATTTT CASSPRQFPSGNTIYF
TRBJ2-5 . . TRBV4-3 14 TGCGCCAGCAGCCAAGGGACAGTTCAAGAGACCCAGTACTTC CASSQGTVQETQYF
TRBJ1-2 . TRBD1 TRBV7-8 15 TGTGCCAGCAGCCCTTCGGGAGACAGGGCCTATGGCTACACCTTC CASSPSGDRAYGYTF
TRBJ2-7 . TRBD2 TRBV15 15 TGTGCCACCAGCAGAGATCCTAGCGGGCCCTACGAGCAGTACTTC CATSRDPSGPYEQYF
TRBJ2-6 . TRBD2 TRBV4-3 21 TGCGCCAGCAGCCAATGGGCGTCCTTAGCGGGAGGGCCGTCTGGGGCCAACGTCCTGACTTTC CASSQWASLAGGPSGANVLTF
TRBJ2-5 . TRBD1 TRBV29-1 13 TGCAGCGTCCAAGGGACAGGCCAAGAGACCCAGTACTTC CSVQGTGQETQYF
TRBJ2-2 . . TRBV6-6 15 TGTGCCAGCAGTTCATCAGGGCGTGGGGCCGGGGAGCTGTTTTTT CASSSSGRGAGELFF
TRBJ2-5 . TRBD1 TRBV6-6 14 TGTGCCAGCAGCCGGGACAGGGGGCGAGAGACCCAGTACTTC CASSRDRGRETQYF
TRBJ1-1 . TRBD1 TRBV30 15 TGTGCCTGGAGCCTCTCGGGACAGCTCCGAAAAGAAGCTTTCTTT CAWSLSGQLRKEAFF
TRBJ2-3 . TRBD2 TRBV9 17 TGTGCCAGCAGCGTAGCCGGACTAGCGGGGGGGGCAGATACGCAGTATTTT CASSVAGLAGGADTQYF
TRBJ2-3 . TRBD2 TRBV6-5 14 TGTGCCACCAAAGCGGGGATAGCCACAGATACGCAGTATTTT CATKAGIATDTQYF
TRBJ2-5 . TRBD2 TRBV4-3 18 TGCGCCAGCAGCCAGGGGACTAGCGGGAGGGAGGCCCAAGAGACCCAGTACTTC CASSQGTSGREAQETQYF
TRBJ1-1 . TRBD1 TRBV5-1 18 TGCGCCAGCAGCTTTGGGGAACACAGGGGCGGCCGCTGGGCTGAAGCTTTCTTT CASSFGEHRGGRWAEAFF
TRBJ1-1 . . TRBV28 13 TGTGCCAGCAGTTTAGAGAGTTACACTGAAGCTTTCTTT CASSLESYTEAFF
TRBJ1-1 . . TRBV4-1 17 TGCGCCAGCAGCCAAGTCTTTATTATGGCAGGGTGGGATGAAGCTTTCTTT CASSQVFIMAGWDEAFF
TRBJ2-7 . TRBD1 TRBV2 13 TGTGCCAGCAGCAGGGACAGATTCTACGAGCAGTACTTC CASSRDRFYEQYF
TRBJ1-4 few . TRBV7-9 14 TGTGCCAGCAGCTTTTCAGGGTCTAATGAAAAACTGTTTTTT CASSFSGSNEKLFF
TRBJ1-6 . . TRBV7-2 14 TGTGCCAGCACCAAGCCCAGGGGTAATTCACCCCTCCACTTT CASTKPRGNSPLHF
TRBJ2-6 few . TRBV6-4 14 TGTGCCAGCTCATCAGGGTCTGGGGCCAACGTCCTGACTTTC CASSSGSGANVLTF
TRBJ1-1 few . TRBV6-5 14 TGTGCCAGCAGTTACTCCCAGGGGATCACTGAAGCTTTCTTT CASSYSQGITEAFF
TRBJ2-1 . . TRBV7-2 14 TGTGCCAGCAGCTTCGGGCTAGCGTTCAATGAGCAGTTCTTC CASSFGLAFNEQFF
TRBJ2-1 few . TRBV2 15 TGTGCCAGCAGGATAGGCTCAGGGCCCTACAATGAGCAGTTCTTC CASRIGSGPYNEQFF
TRBJ1-2 . . TRBV28 14 TGTGCCAGCAGACCCTCAGGGTTGAACTATGGCTACACCTTC CASRPSGLNYGYTF
TRBJ1-2 . . TRBV28 12 TGTGCCAGCAGTTTCGGAGGGGCCAGCTACACCTTC CASSFGGASYTF
TRBJ2-7 few TRBD2 TRBV4-2 18 TGTGCCAGCAGCCAAGTCCCCAGCGGGAGGGCCGGAAAGTACGAGCAGTACTTC CASSQVPSGRAGKYEQYF
TRBJ2-3 . . TRBV19 12 TGTGCCAGTAGCGGGGGGCCCGATACGCAGTATTTT CASSGGPDTQYF
TRBJ2-7 . TRBD1 TRBV11-2 15 TGTGCCAGCAGCCGGAACCGGGACAGTCCCTACGAGCAGTACTTC CASSRNRDSPYEQYF
TRBJ2-7 . . TRBV5-1 14 TGCGCCAGCAGCTTAAGCACTCCGAGCTACGAGCAGTACTTC CASSLSTPSYEQYF
TRBJ1-2 . . TRBV7-2 15 TGTGCCAGCAGCCCCCAATCTCGAGCCCTAAGTGGCTACACCTTC CASSPQSRALSGYTF
TRBJ2-7 . TRBD1 TRBV29-1 13 TGCAGCGTTGCCCGGGACAGGGTTGGCGAGCAGTACTTC CSVARDRVGEQYF
TRBJ2-5 . . TRBV7-2 13 TGTGCCAGCACCCTGGGGGCACAAGAGACCCAGTACTTC CASTLGAQETQYF
TRBJ2-7 . TRBD1 TRBV10-3 14 TGTGCCATCAGTGAGCCAGGGACAGCCTACGAGCAGTACTTC CAISEPGTAYEQYF
TRBJ1-6 . . TRBV7-9 13 TGTGCCAGCAGCCTTGGGGGGGGGTCACCCCTCCACTTT CASSLGGGSPLHF
TRBJ1-1 . TRBD1 TRBV14 13 TGTGCCAGCAGTCGGACAGGGGTCACTGAAGCTTTCTTT CASSRTGVTEAFF
TRBJ2-3 . TRBD2 TRBV6-5 13 TGTGCCAGCAGCCTGAGCGGGGGAGATACGCAGTATTTT CASSLSGGDTQYF
TRBJ2-3 . TRBD1 TRBV29-1 14 TGCAGCGGCATTCCGGGACAGGGAGTGGATACGCAGTATTTT CSGIPGQGVDTQYF
TRBJ2-3 . TRBD2 TRBV11-2 16 TGTGCCAGCAGCTTTTCCGGGGCGGGAGTCGCCGATACGCAGTATTTT CASSFSGAGVADTQYF
TRBJ1-2 . . TRBV4-3 15 TGCGCCAGCAGCCAATACAGGGAGTCCAACTATGGCTACACCTTC CASSQYRESNYGYTF
TRBJ1-4 . TRBD1 TRBV2 15 TGTGCCAGCAGTGACCCCCCCGCAGGGGGCGAAAAACTGTTTTTT CASSDPPAGGEKLFF
TRBJ1-2 . . TRBV6-6 14 TGTGCCAGCACCCAAGGGGGAGAGACGCTCGGCTACACCTTC CASTQGGETLGYTF
TRBJ1-2 . . TRBV28 16 TGTGCCAGCACTTCGCCCCCGGACAGTCGATTTTATGGCTACACCTTC CASTSPPDSRFYGYTF
TRBJ1-1 . . TRBV7-3 14 TGTGCCAGCAGCGCTCAAGGGGGGAACACTGAAGCTTTCTTT CASSAQGGNTEAFF
TRBJ2-4 . TRBD1 TRBV7-2 15 TGTGCCAGCAGCCCAGGGGGTGCAGGGGAGAACATTCAGTACTTC CASSPGGAGENIQYF
TRBJ2-6 . . TRBV5-6 14 TGTGCCAGCAGCTCAAAAACTGGGGCCAACGTCCTGACTTTC CASSSKTGANVLTF
TRBJ1-2 . TRBD1 TRBV4-2 16 TGTGCCAGCAGCCAGCAACAGGGGGCCTCTAACTATGGCTACACCTTC CASSQQQGASNYGYTF
TRBJ1-2 . TRBD1 TRBV30 11 TGTGCCTGGAGACAGGGGTATGGCTACACCTTC CAWRQGYGYTF
TRBJ1-5 . . TRBV29-1 14 TGCAGCGTTAGGGGGGGACCCGGCAATCAGCCCCAGCATTTT CSVRGGPGNQPQHF
TRBJ2-3 . TRBD1 TRBV7-2 14 TGTGCCAGCAGCCCCAGGGGGAGCACAGATACGCAGTATTTT CASSPRGSTDTQYF
TRBJ2-7 few TRBD2 TRBV4-2 15 TGTGCCAGCAGCCGGACGGGACTAGAAAGGTACGAGCAGTACTTC CASSRTGLERYEQYF
TRBJ2-1 . . TRBV29-1 11 TGCAGCGTTGCGGAGAAGAAGATGGGGTTCTTC CSVAEKKMGFF
TRBJ1-1 . . TRBV29-1 14 TGCAGCGTTGAAGACTACAGTCTGAACACTGAAGCTTTCTTT CSVEDYSLNTEAFF